These 26 T cell receptor beta chains share one sample of origin, sequenced in a study of blood T cells in healthy people across ages. Through a sample-barcoded 5' primer and a J-beta primer mix, a second PCR was run for about 6 to 11 cycles. TCRdb called the 5' RACE reads again in MiXCR, with one record for every CDR3 protein. This sample has hundreds of thousands of distinct CDR3 sequences, with about 47% found just once. Material: blood. These receptors all come from a man at least 80 years old in good health.

Concerning this clonotype: At one end the junction does not follow the germline gene, possibly because of a read error. The chain's CDR3 is CASSYVLATSTETQYF. CDR3 coding DNA: TGTGCCAGCAGCTACGTACTAGCGACTAGCACAGAGACGCAGTATTTT. This chain uses TRBV7-2 with TRBJ2-3; 7 bases agree with TRBD2. In germline, CDR1 is SGHTA, CDR2 FQGNSA. The CDR3 totals 16 residues.

The V call is TRBV20-1, the J call TRBJ2-3; D uncertain. CDR3 length: 14 amino acids. Trimming stripped 1 base from V and 2 bases from J, with 10 bases between. Per germline, CDR1 DFQATT and CDR2 SNEGSKA (reference sequence). CDR3 amino acids: CSARGPANTDTQYF. CDR3 DNA sequence: TGCAGTGCTAGAGGCCCAGCGAACACAGATACGCAGTATTTT.

V usage is TRBV7-2 and J usage is TRBJ1-1; 7 nucleotides agree with TRBD1. Germline CDR1 reads SGHTA; CDR2 reads FQGNSA. V lost 5 bases, J lost 4 bases, and 7 bases stayed unmatched. The CDR3 runs 14 residues. CDR3 loop: CASSQGDGGTEAFF. CDR3 nucleotide sequence: TGTGCCAGCAGCCAGGGGGACGGGGGCACTGAAGCTTTCTTT.

This clonotype appeared a few times. The rearrangement joins TRBV5-1 to TRBJ1-2; D gene ambiguous. Trimming stripped 0 bases from V and 5 bases from J, with 11 bases between. CDR1 is SGHRS, CDR2 YFSETQ, per germline. The CDR3 consists of 14 residues. CDR3 loop: CASSLDDTTYGYTF. The CDR3 nucleotides are TGCGCCAGCAGCTTGGATGACACCACTTATGGCTACACCTTC.

This clonotype appeared once. CDR3 nucleotides: TGCGCCAGCAGCTTGAATTGGGATCGAATATACGAGCAGTACTTC. Protein: CASSLNWDRIYEQYF. The chain recombines TRBV5-1 with TRBJ2-5; the D is unclear. The J call is uncertain, as TRBJ2-7 better fits the DNA end. CDR3 length: 15 amino acids. CDR1 is SGHRS, CDR2 YFSETQ, per germline.

The V gene is TRBV29-1, the J gene TRBJ1-1; no definite D call. The CDR3 loop spans 14 amino acids. From germline, CDR1 is SQVTM and CDR2 ANQGSEA. V lost 5 bases to trimming and J lost 1 base, with 14 bases between them. CDR3 nucleotide sequence: TGCAGCGTTACTCGGACTTTGGAGAACACTGAAGCTTTCTTT. Protein sequence: CSVTRTLENTEAFF.

The chain uses TRBV29-1 and TRBJ1-4, with TRBD1 as a possible D gene (5 bases). Germline V gene lookup returns CDR1 SQVTM and CDR2 ANQGSEA. The CDR3 totals 13 residues. The ends were cut back, 2 bases at V and 6 bases at J, with 10 bases in the middle. CDR3 residues: CSVELPGDEKLFF. In nucleotides, the CDR3 is TGCAGCGTTGAACTTCCGGGGGATGAAAAACTGTTTTTT.

The chain is built from TRBV7-2 and TRBJ2-7, with D tentatively TRBD2 (7 bases). The CDR3 consists of 14 residues. The germline V gene encodes CDR1 SGHTA and CDR2 FQGNSA. V lost 1 base to trimming and J lost 3 bases, with 10 bases between them. The CDR3 DNA is TGTGCCAGCAGCTTAGAGAGGGGGGGCTACGAGCAGTACTTC. It specifies CASSLERGGYEQYF.

As for this clonotype: This clone may be a read error of a much larger clone one base away. The chain is built from TRBV5-1 and TRBJ2-7; 10 nucleotides line up with TRBD1. Germline CDR1 and CDR2: SGHRS and YFSETQ. V lost 4 bases, J lost 10 bases, and 14 bases stayed unmatched. The CDR3 has 15 amino acids. CDR3 protein: CASSLTGGERNTQYF. The CDR3 DNA is TGCGCCAGCAGCCTGACAGGGGGCGAACGAAACACTCAGTACTTC.

In its sample, this clonotype was seen once. The genes are TRBV5-1 and TRBJ2-7; D remains ambiguous. Germline assignment: CDR1 SGHRS and CDR2 YFSETQ. The CDR3 loop spans 14 amino acids. The germline V and J ends were trimmed by 4 bases and 3 bases, with 14 bases remaining between them. The CDR3 sequence is CASSPGQSRYEQYF. In nucleotides, the CDR3 is TGCGCCAGCAGCCCGGGTCAAAGCCGCTACGAGCAGTACTTC.

The sample holds many counts of this clonotype. The gene calls are TRBV12-3 or TRBV12-4 and TRBJ2-1; TRBD2 is a possible D gene (6 bases). V lost 5 bases and J 0 bases, leaving 14 bases between the germline ends. The CDR3 is 16 amino acids. CDR3 protein: CASSGTVHSSYNEQFF. The CDR3, as DNA: TGTGCCAGCAGTGGGACTGTGCATTCCTCCTACAATGAGCAGTTCTTC.

V is TRBV7-2 and J is TRBJ2-1; 11 nucleotides line up with TRBD2. The trim removed 5 bases at V and 9 bases at J, leaving 9 bases unmatched. The CDR3 contains 15 residues. Germline CDR1 is SGHTA and CDR2 is FQGNSA. This chain's CDR3 is CASSLRPSGRSEQFF. CDR3 nucleotides: TGTGCCAGCAGCCTAAGGCCTAGCGGGAGGTCTGAGCAGTTCTTC.

This clonotype was observed many times. The V and J genes are TRBV20-1 and TRBJ2-5, with 9 bases aligning to TRBD1. V was clipped by 5 bases and J by 7 bases; unmatched bases: 14. CDR1 is DFQATT and CDR2 is SNEGSKA in the germline V gene (reference sequence). The CDR3 length is 15 residues. The CDR3 coding sequence is TGCAGTGCTGGCGAGGGACAGGGCCTAGGTGGGACCCAGTACTTC. Translating gives CSAGEGQGLGGTQYF.

V usage is TRBV6-6 and J usage is TRBJ2-1, with 8 bases fitting TRBD2. Germline CDR1 and CDR2: MNHNY and SVGAGI (reference sequence). V shed 0 bases, J shed 6 bases, and the junction held 7 bases outside the gene matches. The CDR3 is 16 residues long. CDR3 DNA sequence: TGTGCCAGCAGTTACTCGCCGGGGGGGCTGTCCAATGAGCAGTTCTTC. Translating it yields CASSYSPGGLSNEQFF.

This clonotype was seen only a few times. The rearrangement links TRBV7-2 to TRBJ1-2; D unclear. The CDR3 has 15 amino acids. The germline CDR1 and CDR2 sequences are SGHTA and FQGNSA. Between the trimmed V and J ends, which lost 4 bases and 2 bases, there was a span of 14 bases. For the CDR3, the DNA is TGTGCCAGCAGCTCCTCCGGGAGGCTGAACTATGGCTACACCTTC. Residues: CASSSSGRLNYGYTF.

The chain combines TRBV7-2 with TRBJ2-3, with 7 bases aligning to TRBD1. The CDR3 loop spans 15 amino acids. The germline CDR1 and CDR2 sequences are SGHTA and FQGNSA. J was trimmed by 1 base and V by 3 bases; bases with no gene match: 4. Written as DNA, the CDR3 is TGTGCCAGCAGCTTTGGTGGACAGGGCACAGATACGCAGTATTTT. This gives the protein CASSFGGQGTDTQYF.

The chain carries TRBV7-3 and TRBJ2-2, with D uncertain. Trimming removed 1 base from V and 3 bases from J, with 9 bases in between. Germline loops: CDR1 SGHTA, CDR2 FQGTGA. This CDR3 comprises 15 residues. The DNA for the CDR3 is TGTGCCAGCAGCTTAAAGCCTCCGGACACCGGGGAGCTGTTTTTT. Translating it yields CASSLKPPDTGELFF.

This clonotype was detected a few times. The rearrangement links TRBV25-1 to TRBJ2-3; D is unresolved. From germline, CDR1 is MGHDK and CDR2 SYGVNS. Trimming removed 5 bases at V and 4 bases at J, with 13 bases between. The length of the CDR3 is 14 residues. CDR3 bases: TGTGCCAGCAGTCAGACTGGCCCCCCAGATACGCAGTATTTT. Its translation is CASSQTGPPDTQYF.

Notes on this clonotype: This could be a read error, since a much larger clone is one nucleotide away. The rearrangement joins TRBV7-2 to TRBJ2-4, with D maybe TRBD1 (5 bases). Germline V gives CDR1 SGHTA, CDR2 FQGNSA. The CDR3 runs to 16 residues. The V end was cut by 0 bases, the J end by 13 bases, with 22 bases between. CDR3: CASSLAVGASYNEQYF. CDR3 sequence (DNA): TGTGCCAGCAGCTTAGCTGTAGGGGCGTCCTACAATGAGCAGTACTTC.

This clonotype showed up just a few times. The chain recombines TRBV20-1 with TRBJ1-5; the match to TRBD1 covers 7 bases. Germline V gene data show CDR1 as DFQATT and CDR2 as SNEGSKA (reference sequence). The CDR3 has 17 amino acids. J lost 0 bases, V lost 6 bases, and 14 bases had no gene match. In nucleotides, the CDR3 is TGCAGTGCAAACAACAGGGGCGCCGGGTATAGCAATCAGCCCCAGCATTTT. This translates into CSANNRGAGYSNQPQHF.

CDR3 bases: TGTGCCAGCAGTTTCTTAGGACAGGTCTACGAGCAGTACTTC. Amino acids: CASSFLGQVYEQYF. This chain uses TRBV27 with TRBJ2-7; 7 bases fit TRBD1. CDR3 length: 14 residues. Per the germline V gene, CDR1 is MNHEY and CDR2 is SMNVEV (reference sequence). The V segment lost 3 bases and the J segment 3 bases; nucleotides outside the gene matches: 5.

The gene calls are TRBV11-2 and TRBJ1-1; perhaps TRBD1 as D (5 bases). Germline V lookup: CDR1 SGHAT, CDR2 FQNNGV. V was cut by 5 bases and J by 6 bases, with 19 bases left in between. CDR3 length equals 15 residues. CDR3 amino acids: CASSAVGVATSEAFF. The CDR3 coding sequence is TGTGCCAGCAGCGCGGTGGGGGTCGCGACTTCTGAAGCTTTCTTT.

This clonotype was observed at least ten times. The chain combines TRBV12-3 or TRBV12-4 with TRBJ2-5, with 7 bases that match TRBD1. This CDR3 is built from 16 residues. V was pared by 6 bases and J by 5 bases, with 15 bases of the junction left unmatched. CDR3 sequence reads: CASSTQGRGTPETQYF. In nucleotides, the CDR3 is TGTGCCAGCAGCACCCAAGGCAGGGGGACCCCGGAGACCCAGTACTTC.

This clonotype was recorded many times. Being one base from a much bigger clone, this may be a read error. DNA of the CDR3: TGCAGTGTTAAAATAGTTAATGAGCAGTACTTC. It translates to CSVKIVNEQYF. J is TRBJ2-7 and V is TRBV20-1; no firm D call. Trimming took off 7 bases at V and 7 bases at J, with 14 bases between the two ends. CDR1 and CDR2 from the germline V gene are DFQATT and SNEGSKA (reference sequence). This CDR3 is built from 11 residues.

The gene calls are TRBV20-1 and TRBJ2-1; 10 bases align to TRBD1. The germline V gene has CDR1 DFQATT and CDR2 SNEGSKA (reference sequence). This CDR3 spans 15 amino acids. Germline trimming cut 1 base from V and 1 base from J; bases unmatched to any gene: 1. The DNA for the CDR3 is TGCAGTGCTAGAGGACAGGGGGCGTCCTACAATGAGCAGTTCTTC. Translating it yields CSARGQGASYNEQFF.

The genes are TRBV24-1 and TRBJ2-5, with a tentative D call TRBD2 (6 bases). V shed 5 bases and J shed 11 bases, with 17 bases lying between them. The CDR3 contains 13 residues. Germline lookup yields CDR1 KGHDR and CDR2 SFDVKD. CDR3 sequence (DNA): TGTGCCACCAGTGTGGGCAGGGAGGCTGAGCAGTACTTC. Its protein is CATSVGREAEQYF.